This T cell receptor beta chain was documented in a study of blood T cells in healthy people across ages. For the study at large: Template switching recovered approximately one barcoded beta molecule for every two T cells.

The germline gives CDR1 LNHNV, CDR2 YYDKDF (reference sequence). Trimming stripped 0 bases from V and 7 bases from J, with 13 bases between. This CDR3 has 15 residues. Each sample had at least 6 million PBMCs isolated. Only a few counts were recorded for this clonotype. It was with a sample-barcoded 5' primer and a J-beta primer mix that a second PCR of roughly 7 to 12 cycles was run. Through a template-switch adaptor with 12 random nucleotides, each cDNA molecule received a tag. TCRdb re-analysed the 5' RACE reads in MiXCR, keeping a single row per CDR3 protein. The table has roughly 1,500,000 distinct CDR3 sequences, around 36% seen once.

The specimen sequenced was blood. The TCR sequence derives from a woman younger than 45 in good health. The V gene is TRBV15, the J gene TRBJ2-1; no clear D. The CDR3, as DNA: TGTGCCACCAGCAGAGATAGTCCGGGTAGGAATGAGCAGTTCTTC. Its protein product is CATSRDSPGRNEQFF.